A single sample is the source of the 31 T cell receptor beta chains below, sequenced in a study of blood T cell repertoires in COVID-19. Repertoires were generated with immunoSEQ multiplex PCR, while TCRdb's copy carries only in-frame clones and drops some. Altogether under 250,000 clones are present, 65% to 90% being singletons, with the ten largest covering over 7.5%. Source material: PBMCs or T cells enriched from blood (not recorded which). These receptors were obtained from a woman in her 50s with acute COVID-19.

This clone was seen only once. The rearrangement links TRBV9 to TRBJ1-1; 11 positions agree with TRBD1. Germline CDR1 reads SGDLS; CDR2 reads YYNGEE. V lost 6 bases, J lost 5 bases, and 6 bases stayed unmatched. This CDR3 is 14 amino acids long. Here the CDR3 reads CASNKDRGHTEAFF. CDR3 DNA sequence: TGTGCCAGCAATAAGGACAGGGGGCATACTGAAGCTTTCTTT.

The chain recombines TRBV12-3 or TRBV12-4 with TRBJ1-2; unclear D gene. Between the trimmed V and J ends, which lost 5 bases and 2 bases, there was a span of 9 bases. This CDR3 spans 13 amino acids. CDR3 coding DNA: TGTGCCAGCAGTCGGACTTACAACTATGGCTACACCTTC. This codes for CASSRTYNYGYTF.

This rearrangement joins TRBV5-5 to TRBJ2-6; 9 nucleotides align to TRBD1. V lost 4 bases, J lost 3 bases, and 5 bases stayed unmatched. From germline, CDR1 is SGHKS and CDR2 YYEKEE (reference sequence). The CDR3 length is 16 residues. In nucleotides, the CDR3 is TGTGCCAGCAGCCTACAGGGGGCGCTTGGGGCCAACGTCCTGACTTTC. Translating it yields CASSLQGALGANVLTF.

The CDR3 nucleotides are TGTGCCAGCAGCTTCGACAGGGGCGAGAGCTATGGCTACACCTTC. Encoded protein: CASSFDRGESYGYTF. The V gene is TRBV7-9, the J gene TRBJ1-2, with 8 bases aligning to TRBD1. V lost 3 bases and J lost 4; bases outside the gene matches: 7. CDR3 length: 15 amino acids. Germline loops: CDR1 SEHNR, CDR2 FQNEAQ (reference sequence).

The CDR3 nucleotides are TGTGCCACCAAGCCGGGACAGGGGGCTTGGAACACTGAAGCTTTCTTT. Its translation: CATKPGQGAWNTEAFF. The V call is TRBV10-3, the J call TRBJ1-1; 12 nucleotides line up with TRBD1. The V gene end was trimmed by 10 bases and the J gene end by 1 base; junction bases not matched to a gene: 10. CDR3 length equals 16 residues. Looked up from germline, CDR1 is ENHRY and CDR2 is SYGVKD.

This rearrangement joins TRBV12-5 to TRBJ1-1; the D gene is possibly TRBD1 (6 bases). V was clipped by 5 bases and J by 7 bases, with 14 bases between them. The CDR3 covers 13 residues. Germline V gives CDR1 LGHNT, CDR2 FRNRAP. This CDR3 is CASGDTGFSEAFF. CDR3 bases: TGTGCTAGTGGTGATACAGGGTTCAGTGAAGCTTTCTTT. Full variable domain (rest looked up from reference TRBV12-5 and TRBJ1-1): DARVTQTPRHKVTEMGQEVTMRCQPILGHNTVFWYRQTMMQGLELLAYFRNRAPLDDSGMPKDRFSAEMPDATLATLKIQPSEPRDSAVYFCASGDTGFSEAFFGQGTRLTVV.

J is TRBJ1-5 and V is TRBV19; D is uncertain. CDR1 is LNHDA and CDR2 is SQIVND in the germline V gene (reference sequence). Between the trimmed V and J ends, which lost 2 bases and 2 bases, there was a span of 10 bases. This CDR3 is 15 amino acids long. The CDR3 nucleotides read TGTGCCAGTAGTATACCACAGATAGGCAATCAGCCCCAGCATTTT. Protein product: CASSIPQIGNQPQHF.

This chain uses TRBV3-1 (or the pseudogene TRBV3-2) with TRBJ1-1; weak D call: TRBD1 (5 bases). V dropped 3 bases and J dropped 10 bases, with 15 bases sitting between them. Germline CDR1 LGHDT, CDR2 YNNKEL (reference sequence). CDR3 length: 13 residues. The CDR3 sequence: CASSQDIGWGAFF. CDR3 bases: TGTGCCAGCAGCCAGGACATCGGTTGGGGAGCTTTCTTT.

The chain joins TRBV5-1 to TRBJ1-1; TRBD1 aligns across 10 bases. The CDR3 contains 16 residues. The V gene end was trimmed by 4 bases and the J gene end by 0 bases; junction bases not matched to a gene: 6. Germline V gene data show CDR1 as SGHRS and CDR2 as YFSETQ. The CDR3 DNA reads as TGCGCCAGCAGCCTAGGGACAGGGGACTTGAACACTGAAGCTTTCTTT. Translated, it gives CASSLGTGDLNTEAFF.

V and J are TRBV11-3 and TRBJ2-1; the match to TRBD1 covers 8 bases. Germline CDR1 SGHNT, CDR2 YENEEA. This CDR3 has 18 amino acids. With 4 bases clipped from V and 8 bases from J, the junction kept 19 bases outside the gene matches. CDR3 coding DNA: TGTGCCAGCAGCTCCCCTCGGACAGGGCATGTTGGTTCGGATGAGCAGTTCTTC. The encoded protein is CASSSPRTGHVGSDEQFF.

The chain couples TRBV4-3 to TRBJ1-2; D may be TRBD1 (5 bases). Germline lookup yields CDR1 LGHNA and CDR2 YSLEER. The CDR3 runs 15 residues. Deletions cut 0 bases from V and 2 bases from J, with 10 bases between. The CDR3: CASSQDLKGNYGYTF. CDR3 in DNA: TGCGCCAGCAGCCAAGATCTAAAGGGGAACTATGGCTACACCTTC.

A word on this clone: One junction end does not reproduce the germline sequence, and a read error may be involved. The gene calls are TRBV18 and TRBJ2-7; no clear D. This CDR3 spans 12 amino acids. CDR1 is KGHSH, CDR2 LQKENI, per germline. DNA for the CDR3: TGTGCCCGCTCATCAACTCAGGTCGAGCAGTACTTC. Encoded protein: CARSSTQVEQYF.

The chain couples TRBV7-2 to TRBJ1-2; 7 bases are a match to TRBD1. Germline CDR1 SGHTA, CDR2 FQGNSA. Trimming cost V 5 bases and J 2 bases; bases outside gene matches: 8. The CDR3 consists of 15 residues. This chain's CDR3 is CASSPGQAENYGYTF. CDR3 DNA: TGTGCCAGCAGCCCAGGACAGGCCGAAAACTATGGCTACACCTTC.

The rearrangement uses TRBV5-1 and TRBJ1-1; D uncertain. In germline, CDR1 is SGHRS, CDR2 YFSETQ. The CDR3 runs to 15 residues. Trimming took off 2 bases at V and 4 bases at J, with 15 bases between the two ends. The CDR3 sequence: CASSFGRSTGTEAFF. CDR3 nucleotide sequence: TGCGCCAGCAGCTTTGGTCGTAGCACGGGCACTGAAGCTTTCTTT.

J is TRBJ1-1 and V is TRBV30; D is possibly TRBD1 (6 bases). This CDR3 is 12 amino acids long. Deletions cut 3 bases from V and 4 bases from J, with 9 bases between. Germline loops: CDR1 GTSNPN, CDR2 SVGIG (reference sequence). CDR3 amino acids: CAWSRTVTEAFF. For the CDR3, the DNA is TGTGCCTGGAGCAGGACAGTCACTGAAGCTTTCTTT.

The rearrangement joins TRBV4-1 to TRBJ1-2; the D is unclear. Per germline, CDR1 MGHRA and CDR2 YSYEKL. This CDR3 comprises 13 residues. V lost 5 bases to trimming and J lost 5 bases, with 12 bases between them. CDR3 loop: CASSNRISYGYTF. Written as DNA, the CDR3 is TGCGCCAGCAGCAACAGAATCTCTTATGGCTACACCTTC.

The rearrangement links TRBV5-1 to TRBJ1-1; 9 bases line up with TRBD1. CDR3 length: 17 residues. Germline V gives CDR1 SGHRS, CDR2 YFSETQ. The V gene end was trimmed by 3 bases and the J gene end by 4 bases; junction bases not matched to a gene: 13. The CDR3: CASSSTPGQGYGTEAFF. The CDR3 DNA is TGCGCCAGCAGCTCCACTCCGGGACAGGGTTATGGCACTGAAGCTTTCTTT. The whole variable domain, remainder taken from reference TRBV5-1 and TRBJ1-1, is KAGVTQTPRYLIKTRGQQVTLSCSPISGHRSVSWYQQTPGQGLQFLFEYFSETQRNKGNFPGRFSGRQFSNSRSEMNVSTLELGDSALYLCASSSTPGQGYGTEAFFGQGTRLTVV.

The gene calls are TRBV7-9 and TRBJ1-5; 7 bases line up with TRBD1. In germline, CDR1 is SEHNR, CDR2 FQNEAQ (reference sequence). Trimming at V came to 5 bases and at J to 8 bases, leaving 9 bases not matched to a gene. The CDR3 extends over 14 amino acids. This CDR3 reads CASSPGGQLKPQHF. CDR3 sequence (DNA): TGTGCCAGCAGCCCAGGGGGGCAGCTTAAGCCCCAGCATTTT.

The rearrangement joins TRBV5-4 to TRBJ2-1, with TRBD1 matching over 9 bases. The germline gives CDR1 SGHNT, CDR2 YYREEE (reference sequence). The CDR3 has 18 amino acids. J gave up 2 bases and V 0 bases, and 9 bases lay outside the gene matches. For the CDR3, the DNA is TGTGCCAGCAGCTTGGGGGGGCCAACAGGGGGCACCTACAATGAGCAGTTCTTC. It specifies CASSLGGPTGGTYNEQFF.

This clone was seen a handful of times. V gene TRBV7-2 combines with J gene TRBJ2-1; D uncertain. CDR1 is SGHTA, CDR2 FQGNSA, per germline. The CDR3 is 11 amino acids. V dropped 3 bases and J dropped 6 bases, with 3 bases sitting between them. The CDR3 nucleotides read TGTGCCAGCAGCTTGCGCAATGAGCAGTTCTTC. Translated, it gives CASSLRNEQFF.

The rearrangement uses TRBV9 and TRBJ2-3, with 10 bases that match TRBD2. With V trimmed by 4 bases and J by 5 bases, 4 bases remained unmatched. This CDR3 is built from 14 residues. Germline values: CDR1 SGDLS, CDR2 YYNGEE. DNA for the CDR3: TGTGCCAGCAGCCCAAGCGGGGGGGGAGATACGCAGTATTTT. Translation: CASSPSGGGDTQYF.

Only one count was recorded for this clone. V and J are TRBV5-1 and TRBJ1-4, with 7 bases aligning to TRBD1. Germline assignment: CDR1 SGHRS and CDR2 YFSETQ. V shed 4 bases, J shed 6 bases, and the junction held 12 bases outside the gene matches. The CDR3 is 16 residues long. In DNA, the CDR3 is TGCGCCAGCAGCCCTTCCCCGGGACAGCATGATGAAAAACTGTTTTTT. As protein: CASSPSPGQHDEKLFF.

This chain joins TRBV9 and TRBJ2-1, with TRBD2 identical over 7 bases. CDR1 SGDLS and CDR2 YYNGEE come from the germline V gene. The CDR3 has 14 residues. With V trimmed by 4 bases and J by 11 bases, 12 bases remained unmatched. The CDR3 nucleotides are TGTGCCAGCAGCCCCTTCAGCGGGGAAGGGAAGCAGTTCTTC. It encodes CASSPFSGEGKQFF.

The CDR3: CASSPLPGTSGGDNEQFF. CDR3 DNA: TGTGCCAGCAGCCCCCTCCCCGGGACTAGCGGGGGGGACAATGAGCAGTTCTTC. The chain uses TRBV7-8 and TRBJ2-1; 16 positions agree with TRBD2. The trim removed 5 bases at V and 5 bases at J, leaving 9 bases unmatched. This CDR3 has 18 amino acids. Germline lookup yields CDR1 SGHVS and CDR2 FQNEAQ.

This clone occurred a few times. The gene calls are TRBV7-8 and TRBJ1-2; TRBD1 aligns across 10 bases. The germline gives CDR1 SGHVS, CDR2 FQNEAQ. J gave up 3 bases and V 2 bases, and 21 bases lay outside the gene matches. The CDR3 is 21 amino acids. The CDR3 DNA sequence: TGTGCCAGCAGCTTATTGGGTAGTGCGGGACAGGGGCCCACTAATCACTATGGCTACACCTTC. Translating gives CASSLLGSAGQGPTNHYGYTF.

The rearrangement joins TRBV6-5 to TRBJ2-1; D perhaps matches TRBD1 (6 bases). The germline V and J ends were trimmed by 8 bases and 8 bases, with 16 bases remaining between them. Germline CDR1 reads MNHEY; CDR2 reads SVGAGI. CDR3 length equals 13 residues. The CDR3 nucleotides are TGTGCCAGCGCTAGACAGGATAGGGATGAGCAGTTCTTC. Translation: CASARQDRDEQFF.

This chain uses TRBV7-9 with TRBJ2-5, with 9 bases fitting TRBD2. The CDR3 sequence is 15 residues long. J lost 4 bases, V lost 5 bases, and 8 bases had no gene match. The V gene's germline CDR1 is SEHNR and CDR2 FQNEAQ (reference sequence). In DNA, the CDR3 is TGTGCCAGCAGCCAGCCGGGACTAGCTCTAGAGACCCAGTACTTC. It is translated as CASSQPGLALETQYF.

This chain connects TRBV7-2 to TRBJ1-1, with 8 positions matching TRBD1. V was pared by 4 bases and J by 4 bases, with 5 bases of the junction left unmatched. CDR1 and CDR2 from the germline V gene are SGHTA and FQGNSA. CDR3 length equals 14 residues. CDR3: CASSYQGAPTEAFF. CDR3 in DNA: TGTGCCAGCAGCTATCAGGGGGCGCCCACTGAAGCTTTCTTT.

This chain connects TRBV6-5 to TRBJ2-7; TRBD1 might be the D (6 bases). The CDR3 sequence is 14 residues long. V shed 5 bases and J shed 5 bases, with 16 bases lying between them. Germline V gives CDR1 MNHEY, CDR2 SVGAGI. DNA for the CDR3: TGTGCCAGCAGTCGCCGGACGGGGACAAACGAGCAGTACTTC. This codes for CASSRRTGTNEQYF.

CDR3 in DNA: TGTGCCAGCAGCTCCCGTGAAAGGGACAGGGGTGTTAATCAGCCCCAGCATTTT. Protein product: CASSSRERDRGVNQPQHF. The gene calls are TRBV7-4 and TRBJ1-5; 10 positions agree with TRBD1. The CDR3 sequence is 18 residues long. Germline-derived CDR1 and CDR2 are SGHVT and SQSDAQ. The V and J ends lost 4 bases and 4 bases, in that order; junction bases with no gene match: 13. Drawing the rest from reference TRBV7-4 and TRBJ1-5, the complete variable domain is GAGVSQSPRYKVAKRGRDVALRCDSISGHVTLYWYRQTLGQGSEVLTYSQSDAQRDKSGRPSGRFSAERPERSVSTLKIQRTEQGDSAVYLCASSSRERDRGVNQPQHFGDGTRLSIL.

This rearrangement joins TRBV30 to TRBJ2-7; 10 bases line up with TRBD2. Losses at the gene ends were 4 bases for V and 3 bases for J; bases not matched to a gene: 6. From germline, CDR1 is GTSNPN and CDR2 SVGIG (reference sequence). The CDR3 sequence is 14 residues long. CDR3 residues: CAWTRGLAHYEQYF. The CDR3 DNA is TGTGCCTGGACGAGGGGACTAGCGCACTACGAGCAGTACTTC.